The rows below give T cell receptor beta chains drawn from one sample of a study of OX40 agonist ivuxolimab in advanced cancers. This table comes from immunoSEQ multiplex PCR, and its TCRdb copy is limited to in-frame clones, with some not included. The sample consists of roughly 86,000 clones, 80% to 90% of them appearing once. Sequencing was performed on CD4+ or CD8+ T cells sorted from blood, taken in a trial of the OX40 agonist ivuxolimab. The receptors here all came from an adult with an advanced solid tumor such as melanoma, head and neck, liver or kidney cancer. CDR3s include the opening cysteine and the closing phenylalanine or tryptophan. The D gene is left open where the match is weak. Clone size is not always given. Where it is, it says once, few, many or a class for expanded clones.

v_gene: TRBV2; j_gene: TRBJ2-5; d_gene: .; abundance: .; CDR3nt: TGTGCCAGCACTGGTCAGGCCGCGAGTCGAGAGACCCAGTACTTC; CDR3aa: CASTGQAASRETQYF
v_gene: TRBV5-1; j_gene: TRBJ1-1; d_gene: .; abundance: .; CDR3nt: TGCGCCAGCAGCTTGCTAGGGATCGAAGCTTTCTTT; CDR3aa: CASSLLGIEAFF
v_gene: TRBV6-1; j_gene: TRBJ1-6; d_gene: TRBD1; abundance: .; CDR3nt: TGTGCCAGCAGATCGGGACAGGGGCCGGCACCCCTCCACTTT; CDR3aa: CASRSGQGPAPLHF
v_gene: TRBV19; j_gene: TRBJ2-2; d_gene: .; abundance: .; CDR3nt: TGTGCCAGTAGTTTCAGGACCTCCGCCGGGGAGCTGTTTTTT; CDR3aa: CASSFRTSAGELFF
v_gene: TRBV10-3; j_gene: TRBJ2-1; d_gene: TRBD2; abundance: .; CDR3nt: TGTGCCATCAGCCCCGGACGGACTAGCGGGAGGGAAGAAAATGAGCAGTTCTTC; CDR3aa: CAISPGRTSGREENEQFF
v_gene: TRBV7-9; j_gene: TRBJ2-7; d_gene: .; abundance: few; CDR3nt: TGTGCCAGCAGTCCCGAGGGTATTGGGGGCGAGCAGTACTTC; CDR3aa: CASSPEGIGGEQYF
v_gene: TRBV4-3; j_gene: TRBJ2-3; d_gene: .; abundance: .; CDR3nt: TGCGCCAGCAGCCAAGAAGCAGTGGGGGGCACAGATACGCAGTATTTT; CDR3aa: CASSQEAVGGTDTQYF
v_gene: TRBV7-8; j_gene: TRBJ2-7; d_gene: .; abundance: few; CDR3nt: TGTGCCAGCAGCTCCCTATTAGACAGAAAGAGCTACGAGCAGTACTTC; CDR3aa: CASSSLLDRKSYEQYF
v_gene: TRBV15; j_gene: TRBJ2-7; d_gene: .; abundance: .; CDR3nt: TGTGCCACCAGCAGTACTGACTCCTACGAGCAGTACTTC; CDR3aa: CATSSTDSYEQYF
v_gene: TRBV5-5; j_gene: TRBJ1-1; d_gene: TRBD1; abundance: .; CDR3nt: TGTGCCAGCAGCTGGGGACAGGGGAAGGCTGAAGCTTTCTTT; CDR3aa: CASSWGQGKAEAFF
v_gene: TRBV5-1; j_gene: TRBJ2-1; d_gene: TRBD2; abundance: .; CDR3nt: TGCGCCAGCAGCGGTGGGACTAGGGAGGGTGAGCAGTTCTTC; CDR3aa: CASSGGTREGEQFF
v_gene: TRBV14; j_gene: TRBJ1-1; d_gene: .; abundance: .; CDR3nt: TGTGCCAGCAGCCAAGACCAGATCACTGAAGCTTTCTTT; CDR3aa: CASSQDQITEAFF
v_gene: TRBV4-3; j_gene: TRBJ2-1; d_gene: .; abundance: .; CDR3nt: TGCGCCAGCAGCCAAGGGCAGGCGGCTAGTTCCTACAATGAGCAGTTCTTC; CDR3aa: CASSQGQAASSYNEQFF
v_gene: TRBV28; j_gene: TRBJ1-5; d_gene: .; abundance: .; CDR3nt: TGTGCCAGCAGTTTAATCAGGGGCGGCCAGCCCCAGCATTTT; CDR3aa: CASSLIRGGQPQHF
v_gene: TRBV28; j_gene: TRBJ2-5; d_gene: .; abundance: .; CDR3nt: TGTGCCAGCAGACAACCCTACAGGGACAAAAGCGAGACCCAGTACTTC; CDR3aa: CASRQPYRDKSETQYF
v_gene: TRBV11-3; j_gene: TRBJ2-5; d_gene: TRBD1; abundance: .; CDR3nt: TGTGCCAGCAGCTTAGGACAGGGGGCCGCAGAGACCCAGTACTTC; CDR3aa: CASSLGQGAAETQYF
v_gene: TRBV7-3; j_gene: TRBJ2-1; d_gene: TRBD2; abundance: .; CDR3nt: TGTGCCAGCAGCCCCCGGACTAGCGGAGCCGATGAGCAGTTCTTC; CDR3aa: CASSPRTSGADEQFF
v_gene: TRBV7-8; j_gene: TRBJ1-2; d_gene: .; abundance: .; CDR3nt: TGTGCCAGCAGCCCGCGCAGGGTGGGTTATGGCTACACCTTC; CDR3aa: CASSPRRVGYGYTF
v_gene: TRBV7-2; j_gene: TRBJ1-4; d_gene: .; abundance: .; CDR3nt: TGTGCCAGCAGCTCGACAGTCACAACTAATGAAAAACTGTTTTTT; CDR3aa: CASSSTVTTNEKLFF
v_gene: TRBV7-9; j_gene: TRBJ1-5; d_gene: .; abundance: .; CDR3nt: TGTGCCAGCAGCGACAGTTCCAATCAGCCCCAGCATTTT; CDR3aa: CASSDSSNQPQHF
v_gene: TRBV7-8; j_gene: TRBJ2-7; d_gene: TRBD1; abundance: .; CDR3nt: TGTGCCAGCGCATCGGGACAGGGGGCCTACGAGCAGTACTTC; CDR3aa: CASASGQGAYEQYF
v_gene: TRBV7-6; j_gene: TRBJ2-3; d_gene: TRBD2; abundance: .; CDR3nt: TGTGCCAGCAGCTTCAATCCAGCGGGAAGTAATACGCAGTATTTT; CDR3aa: CASSFNPAGSNTQYF
v_gene: TRBV14; j_gene: TRBJ2-7; d_gene: .; abundance: .; CDR3nt: TGTGCCAGCAGCCATCTTAGGGGCTACGGGGACGAGCAGTACTTC; CDR3aa: CASSHLRGYGDEQYF
v_gene: TRBV7-3; j_gene: TRBJ2-1; d_gene: TRBD1; abundance: .; CDR3nt: TGTGCCAGCAGCACCGGGACAGGTGAGCAGTTCTTC; CDR3aa: CASSTGTGEQFF
v_gene: TRBV19; j_gene: TRBJ2-5; d_gene: TRBD1; abundance: few; CDR3nt: TGTGCCAGTCGGGACAGGGGGCAGGCGGAGACCCAGTACTTC; CDR3aa: CASRDRGQAETQYF
v_gene: TRBV7-2; j_gene: TRBJ2-1; d_gene: TRBD2; abundance: .; CDR3nt: TGTGCCAGCAATAACCCCACGGGACTAGGGATAGACGAGCAGTTCTTC; CDR3aa: CASNNPTGLGIDEQFF